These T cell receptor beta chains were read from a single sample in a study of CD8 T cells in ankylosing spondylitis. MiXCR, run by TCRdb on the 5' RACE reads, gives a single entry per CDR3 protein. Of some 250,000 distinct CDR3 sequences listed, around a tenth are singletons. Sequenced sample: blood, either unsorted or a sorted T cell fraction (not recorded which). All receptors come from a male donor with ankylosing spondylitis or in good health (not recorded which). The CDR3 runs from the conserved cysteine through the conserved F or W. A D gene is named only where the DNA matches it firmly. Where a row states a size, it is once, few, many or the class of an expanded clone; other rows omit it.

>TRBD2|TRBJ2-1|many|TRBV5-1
CASSLLAEDSEQFF
TGCGCCAGCAGCTTACTAGCGGAGGATAGTGAGCAGTTCTTC
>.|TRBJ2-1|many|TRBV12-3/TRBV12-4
CASSLVTFEQFF
TGTGCCAGCAGTTTGGTAACATTTGAGCAGTTCTTC
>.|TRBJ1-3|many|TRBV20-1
CSASARTSGNTIYF
TGCAGTGCTAGTGCCCGCACCTCTGGAAACACCATATATTTT
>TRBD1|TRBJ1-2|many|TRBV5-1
CASSILNRGDGYTF
TGCGCCAGCAGCATACTTAACAGGGGCGACGGCTACACCTTC
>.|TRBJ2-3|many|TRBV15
CATSTSGSTDTQYF
TGTGCCACCAGCACATCCGGGAGCACAGATACGCAGTATTTT
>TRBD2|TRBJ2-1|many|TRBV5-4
CASSRLAGHNEQFF
TGTGCCAGCTCGAGACTAGCGGGGCACAATGAGCAGTTCTTC
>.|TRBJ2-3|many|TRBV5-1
CASSLVDSGSTDTQYF
TGCGCCAGCAGCTTGGTGGATAGCGGTAGCACAGATACGCAGTATTTT
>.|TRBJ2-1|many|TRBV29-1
CSVERYNEQFF
TGCAGCGTTGAGCGGTACAATGAGCAGTTCTTC
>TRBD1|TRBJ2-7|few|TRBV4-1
CASSQGQGMYEQYF
TGCGCCAGCAGCCAGGGACAGGGGATGTACGAGCAGTACTTC
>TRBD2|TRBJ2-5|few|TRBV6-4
CASSPGTSGGQETQYF
TGTGCCAGCAGTCCCGGGACTAGCGGGGGACAAGAGACCCAGTACTTC
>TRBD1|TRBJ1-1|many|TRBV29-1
CSVDGDRFMNTEAFF
TGCAGCGTTGATGGGGACAGGTTTATGAACACTGAAGCTTTCTTT
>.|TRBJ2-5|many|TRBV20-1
CSARLPGQETQYF
TGCAGTGCTAGACTCCCAGGGCAAGAGACCCAGTACTTC
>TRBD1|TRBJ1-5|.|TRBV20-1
CSARSIEGQGNQPQHF
TGCAGTGCTAGGTCGATCGAGGGACAGGGCAATCAGCCCCAGCATTTT
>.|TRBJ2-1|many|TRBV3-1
CASSQDWGRRTQFF
TGTGCCAGCAGCCAAGATTGGGGCCGGCGTACGCAGTTCTTC
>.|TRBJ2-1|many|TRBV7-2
CASSHGWAGSSYNEQFF
TGTGCCAGCAGCCATGGATGGGCCGGAAGTTCCTACAATGAGCAGTTCTTC
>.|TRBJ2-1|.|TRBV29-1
CSVAPSTDVQFF
TGCAGCGTTGCGCCATCCACGGATGTGCAGTTCTTC
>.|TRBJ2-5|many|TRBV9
CASGTNQETQYF
TGTGCCAGCGGAACTAACCAAGAGACCCAGTACTTC
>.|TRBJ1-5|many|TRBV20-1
CSAREVVRQPQHF
TGCAGTGCTAGAGAGGTGGTGAGGCAGCCCCAGCATTTT
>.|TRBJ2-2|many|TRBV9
CASSAARWAGELFF
TGTGCCAGCAGCGCCGCCCGGTGGGCCGGGGAGCTGTTTTTT
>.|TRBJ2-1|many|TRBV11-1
CASTQGVGLYNEQFF
TGTGCCAGCACCCAGGGTGTAGGCTTATACAATGAGCAGTTCTTC
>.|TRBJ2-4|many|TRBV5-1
CASSFTGLGDIQYF
TGCGCCAGCAGCTTCACCGGTCTGGGGGACATTCAGTACTTC
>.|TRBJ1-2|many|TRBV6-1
CASSRIDGYTF
TGTGCCAGCAGTAGAATTGATGGCTACACCTTC
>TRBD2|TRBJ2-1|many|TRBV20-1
CSAVPGLAVTSSYNEQFF
TGCAGTGCTGTACCGGGACTAGCGGTCACAAGCTCCTACAATGAGCAGTTCTTC
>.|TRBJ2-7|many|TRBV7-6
CARPEQYF
TGTGCCAGACCCGAGCAGTACTTC